The sequence of this TCR beta chain was determined in a study of T cell changes during pregnancy in multiple sclerosis. The method was immunoSEQ multiplex PCR; TCRdb's version includes in-frame clones alone and lacks a portion of them. The sample includes 50,000 or so clones, 92% of them seen just once. This CDR3 has 14 amino acids. Germline V gives CDR1 SGHTA, CDR2 FQGNSA. With 5 bases removed from V and 6 bases from J, the gap between germline ends came to 17 bases. The material sequenced was CD4+ T cells from peripheral blood mononuclear cells, taken in the second trimester of pregnancy. J is TRBJ2-7 and V is TRBV7-2, with D tentatively TRBD1 (6 bases). The source is a female donor with multiple sclerosis, enrolled in a pregnancy study. CDR3 nucleotide sequence: TGTGCCAGCAGCCCCATCTCAAAACAGGGCGAGCAGTACTTC. Protein sequence: CASSPISKQGEQYF.